This TCR beta chain was sequenced during a study of T cell repertoires in cytomegalovirus infection. Study conclusions and caveats: The cumulative frequency of public TCR beta families distinguished individuals who carried CMV together with the relevant HLA.

This CDR3 comprises 16 residues. CDR1 and CDR2 from the germline V gene are LGHNA and YSLEER. V was clipped by 0 bases and J by 0 bases, with 10 bases between them. As regards this clonotype: Its matching antigen is unknown.

From the reads, TCRdb called clonotypes with MiXCR, one entry per CDR3 protein. The table has 400,000 or so distinct CDR3 sequences, roughly 20% seen once; the top ten hold about 10%. The chain recombines TRBV4-3 with TRBJ2-3, with a possible D match to TRBD1 (5 bases). Sample: PBMCs. The receptor was isolated from a human donor in good health (CMV status not recorded). Some clones in this sample may be carry-over from other donors' samples. CDR3 nucleotide sequence: TGCGCCAGCAGCCAAGATCTGGGGCCAAGCACAGATACGCAGTATTTT. Protein product: CASSQDLGPSTDTQYF.